The 7 T cell receptor beta chains below come from one sample, sequenced in a study of control samples from healthy donors and cancer patients. Sequenced by immunoSEQ multiplex PCR; TCRdb stores in-frame clones only, minus some. Of hundreds of thousands of clones in the sample, around 90% were seen once. Material for sequencing was PBMCs. All receptors derive from a man between 40 and 49 years old with head and neck cancer.

The J gene is TRBJ1-4, the V gene TRBV7-8, with 7 positions matching TRBD1. Germline trimming cut 4 bases from V and 8 bases from J; bases unmatched to any gene: 10. In germline, CDR1 is SGHVS, CDR2 FQNEAQ. This CDR3 region has 15 residues. The CDR3 region is CASSWLTGAGEKLFF. The CDR3 DNA follows: TGTGCCAGCAGCTGGTTAACAGGGGCTGGGGAAAAACTGTTTTTT.

V is TRBV9 and J is TRBJ1-5; D gene ambiguous. In germline, CDR1 is SGDLS, CDR2 YYNGEE. CDR3 length: 18 residues. Trimming cost V 0 bases and J 0 bases, with 16 bases left between them. The CDR3 DNA follows: TGTGCCAGCAGCGTAGTAAGGTTTGGGAGCGCTAGCAATCAGCCCCAGCATTTT. Translated, it gives CASSVVRFGSASNQPQHF.

V and J are TRBV28 and TRBJ1-3; no reliable D call. In germline, CDR1 is MDHEN, CDR2 SYDVKM. Trimming pared 2 bases from V and 0 bases from J, leaving 5 bases between. The CDR3 totals 14 residues. CDR3 residues: CASSLEGSGNTIYF. CDR3 coding DNA: TGTGCCAGCAGTTTAGAGGGCTCTGGAAACACCATATATTTT.

Comments on this clone: Because the CDR3's place on the DNA is in doubt, the DNA is left out and the CDR3 is given as listed by TCRdb. V gene TRBV9 combines with J gene TRBJ2-1; the table calls TRBD2, which could not be checked here. Counting both end residues, the CDR3 totals 14 amino acids. Germline CDR1 and CDR2: SGDLS and YYNGEE. This chain's CDR3 is CASSVVAGGIRRFF.

This sequence joins TRBV19 and TRBJ1-5; 11 nucleotides match TRBD1. The germline CDR1 and CDR2 sequences are LNHDA and SQIVND (reference sequence). After removal of 7 bases from V and 5 bases from J, the junction contained 4 bases not matched to a gene. The CDR3 contains 14 residues. CDR3 DNA sequence: TGTGCCAGTAAGGGACAGGGGGATTATCAGCCCCAGCATTTT. It specifies CASKGQGDYQPQHF.

The CDR3 reads CASSRGTVEAFF. CDR3 bases: TGTGCCAGCAGCCGCGGGACGGTTGAAGCTTTCTTT. The gene calls are TRBV28 and TRBJ1-1; a weak D match, TRBD1 (5 bases). Germline V lookup: CDR1 MDHEN, CDR2 SYDVKM. The CDR3 consists of 12 residues. Trimming left V 6 bases short and J 7 bases short, with 12 bases between.

The rearrangement links TRBV3-1 (or the pseudogene TRBV3-2) to TRBJ2-1; 9 bases fit TRBD2. The CDR3 extends over 15 amino acids. Germline CDR1 LGHDT, CDR2 YNNKEL (reference sequence). The J segment lost 4 bases and the V segment lost 6 bases, leaving 7 bases of the junction unmatched. The chain's CDR3 is CASREGLADYNEQFF. The CDR3 DNA reads as TGTGCCAGCAGGGAGGGACTAGCAGATTACAATGAGCAGTTCTTC.